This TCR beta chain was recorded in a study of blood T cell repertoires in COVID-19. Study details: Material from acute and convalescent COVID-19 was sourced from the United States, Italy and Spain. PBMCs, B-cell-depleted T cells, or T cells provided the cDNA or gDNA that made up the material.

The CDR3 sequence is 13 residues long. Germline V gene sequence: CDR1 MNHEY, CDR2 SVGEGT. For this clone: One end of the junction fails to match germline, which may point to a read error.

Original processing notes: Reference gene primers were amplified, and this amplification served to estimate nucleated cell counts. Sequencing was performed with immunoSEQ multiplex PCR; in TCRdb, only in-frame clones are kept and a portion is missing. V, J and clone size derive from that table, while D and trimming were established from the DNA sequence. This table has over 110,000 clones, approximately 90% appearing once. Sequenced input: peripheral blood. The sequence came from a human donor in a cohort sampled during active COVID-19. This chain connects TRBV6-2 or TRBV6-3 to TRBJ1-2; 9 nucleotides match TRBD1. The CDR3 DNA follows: TGTGCCAGCAGTTACTCGGGACAGGGAAAACCTCACTTC. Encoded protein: CASSYSGQGKPHF.